The 17 T cell receptor beta chains reported below all come from one sample, sequenced in a study of response to subunit inactivated influenza vaccine (dated by TCRdb to 2016 to 2019). The library was made by RT-PCR. Sequenced on an Illumina HiSeq 2500. Clones were called with MiXCR by TCRdb after fastp trimmed the public reads at Q25, and only in-frame beta chains were retained. Merged by CDR3 protein, the rows form single entries marked with the most common genes and DNA. Recorded for this sample are roughly 710,000 distinct CDR3 sequences; 11% to 15% of them occurred a single time. The ten most abundant clones make up 7.5% to 9% of the sample. The sequences come from PBMCs from blood, collected 14 to 15 days before vaccination. These receptors originate from a man in his forties or fifties who received an inactivated influenza vaccine. Donor details come from another sample of the same person, matched by shared clones.

The chain has TRBV5-6 and TRBJ2-5, with D perhaps matching TRBD1 (6 bases). Germline values: CDR1 SGHDT, CDR2 YYEEEE. This CDR3 is built from 15 residues. With 2 bases removed from V and 7 bases from J, the gap between germline ends came to 18 bases. The CDR3 DNA reads as TGTGCCAGCAGCTTTTACAGGGTACGGATGGCGACCCAGTACTTC. Translated, it gives CASSFYRVRMATQYF.

CDR3: CASSLGSSPQHF. The CDR3 nucleotides read TGCGCCAGCAGCTTGGGCTCGTCGCCCCAGCATTTT. The chain has TRBV5-1 and TRBJ1-5; D remains unclear. This CDR3 has 12 amino acids. Trimming removed 0 bases from V and 9 bases from J, with 7 bases in between. In germline, CDR1 is SGHRS, CDR2 YFSETQ.

This chain joins TRBV18 and TRBJ2-7; D might be TRBD1 or TRBD2, each matching 5 bases. Trimming left V 2 bases short and J 2 bases short, with 10 bases between. CDR3 size: 14 residues. Looked up from germline, CDR1 is KGHSH and CDR2 is LQKENI. The CDR3 here is CASSPSQGPYEQYF. As DNA, the CDR3 is TGTGCCAGCTCACCATCGCAGGGACCCTACGAGCAGTACTTC. The full variable domain, in which reference TRBV18 and TRBJ2-7 provide the parts outside the CDR3, is NAGVMQNPRHLVRRRGQEARLRCSPMKGHSHVYWYRQLPEEGLKFMVYLQKENIIDESGMPKERFSAEFPKEGPSILRIQQVVRGDSAAYFCASSPSQGPYEQYFGPGTRLTVT.

This clonotype has only a few counts. This sequence joins TRBV7-8 and TRBJ2-1; 8 bases are shared with TRBD2. From germline, CDR1 is SGHVS and CDR2 FQNEAQ. The CDR3 has 18 amino acids. The ends lost 1 base at V and 3 bases at J; junction bases unmatched: 11. The CDR3 here is CASSLVWALADRYNEQFF. The CDR3 DNA is TGTGCCAGCAGCTTAGTTTGGGCACTAGCGGACCGCTACAATGAGCAGTTCTTC.

V is TRBV20-1 and J is TRBJ2-4, with D maybe TRBD2 (6 bases). The CDR3 runs to 14 residues. Germline-derived CDR1 and CDR2 are DFQATT and SNEGSKA (reference sequence). Deletions cut 5 bases from V and 4 bases from J, with 15 bases between. The CDR3 nucleotides are TGCAGTGCTGGAACACTAGCTGCTAAAAACATTCAGTACTTC. This translates into CSAGTLAAKNIQYF.

This clonotype was seen only a few times. The V and J genes are TRBV11-2 and TRBJ1-5; D might be TRBD1 (5 bases). In germline, CDR1 is SGHAT, CDR2 FQNNGV. V lost 5 bases and J 3 bases, leaving 14 bases between the germline ends. CDR3 length equals 15 residues. CDR3 DNA sequence: TGTGCCAGCAGCACCGGGACGTCTAACAATCAGCCCCAGCATTTT. The encoded protein is CASSTGTSNNQPQHF.

This clonotype has more than one count but fewer than ten. The rearrangement links TRBV20-1 to TRBJ1-6; D is perhaps TRBD1 (5 bases). With 4 bases removed from V and 7 bases from J, the gap between germline ends came to 11 bases. The germline CDR1 and CDR2 sequences are DFQATT and SNEGSKA (reference sequence). The CDR3 totals 13 residues. The CDR3 nucleotides read TGCAGTGCTACGCGGACATTAAATTCACCCCTCCACTTT. Protein: CSATRTLNSPLHF.

The sample holds many counts of this clonotype. The rearrangement links TRBV20-1 to TRBJ2-1, with D maybe TRBD1 (6 bases). Germline V gene lookup returns CDR1 DFQATT and CDR2 SNEGSKA (reference sequence). The CDR3 totals 10 residues. V was clipped by 7 bases and J by 7 bases, with 8 bases between them. In DNA form, the CDR3 reads TGCAGTGTCAGGGGAAATGAGCAGTTCTTC. As protein: CSVRGNEQFF.

The chain combines TRBV10-3 with TRBJ1-6, with 7 positions matching TRBD1. Germline V gene data show CDR1 as ENHRY and CDR2 as SYGVKD. V gave up 4 bases and J gave up 7 bases; unmatched junction bases: 7. The CDR3 consists of 15 residues. This chain's CDR3 is CAISVSGQKNSPLHF. The CDR3 DNA reads as TGTGCCATCAGTGTTTCGGGACAGAAAAATTCACCCCTCCACTTT.

The CDR3 DNA is TGTGCCAGTAGTATAGACGCGAACACTGAAGCTTTCTTT. Translated, it gives CASSIDANTEAFF. This chain joins TRBV19 and TRBJ1-1; D gene unclear. V was clipped by 0 bases and J by 1 base, with 3 bases between them. Germline assignment: CDR1 LNHDA and CDR2 SQIVND (reference sequence). CDR3 size: 13 residues.

The J gene is TRBJ2-7, the V gene TRBV7-6; TRBD2 matches 12 bases. The ends lost 5 bases at V and 2 bases at J; junction bases unmatched: 4. Germline CDR1 and CDR2: SGHVS and FNYEAQ. The CDR3 totals 15 residues. The CDR3 region is CASSELAGGAYEQYF. The CDR3 region has the DNA TGTGCCAGCAGCGAACTAGCGGGAGGAGCCTACGAGCAGTACTTC.

The chain joins TRBV12-3 or TRBV12-4 to TRBJ2-1; D unresolved. V was pared by 2 bases and J by 7 bases, with 9 bases between. This CDR3 has 13 amino acids. CDR3 in DNA: TGTGCCAGCAGTTTACAAAGGGCGAATGAGCAGTTCTTC. The encoded protein is CASSLQRANEQFF.

This chain connects TRBV20-1 to TRBJ2-5; perhaps TRBD2 as D (6 bases). V was shortened by 0 bases and J by 5 bases, with 16 bases between the two germline ends. Germline V CDR1 and CDR2: DFQATT, SNEGSKA (reference sequence). The CDR3 is 15 residues long. For the CDR3, the DNA is TGCAGTGCTAGAGACCTTACTAGCTCCGTCGAGACCCAGTACTTC. Translation gives CSARDLTSSVETQYF.

The chain recombines TRBV11-2 with TRBJ2-5; D possibly corresponds to TRBD2 (5 bases). The CDR3 runs to 15 residues. CDR1 is SGHAT and CDR2 is FQNNGV in the germline V gene. The V gene lost 4 bases and the J gene lost 5 bases, with 17 bases spanning the gap. The CDR3 reads CASSYTRGPQETQYF. In DNA, the CDR3 is TGTGCCAGCAGCTATACTAGAGGCCCTCAGGAGACCCAGTACTTC. Full variable domain (remainder filled in from reference TRBV11-2 and TRBJ2-5): EAGVAQSPRYKIIEKRQSVAFWCNPISGHATLYWYQQILGQGPKLLIQFQNNGVVDDSQLPKDRFSAERLKGVDSTLKIQPAKLEDSAVYLCASSYTRGPQETQYFGPGTRLLVL.

J is TRBJ1-5 and V is TRBV10-3; D call uncertain. The germline gives CDR1 ENHRY, CDR2 SYGVKD. The CDR3 sequence is 13 residues long. Trimming cost V 6 bases and J 11 bases, with 17 bases left between them. CDR3 in DNA: TGTGCCATCAGGGACGGATCGGCTGCGGCCCAGCATTTT. Translating gives CAIRDGSAAAQHF.

The gene calls are TRBV6-1 and TRBJ2-7; D may match TRBD1 or TRBD2 (5 bases each). Per the germline V gene, CDR1 is MNHNS and CDR2 is SASEGT. Trimming pared 3 bases from V and 5 bases from J, leaving 23 bases between. The CDR3 runs 17 residues. CDR3 coding DNA: TGTGCCAGCAGTGACATCCTCCGGGACCTCCGAGCCAACGAGCAGTACTTC. Its protein is CASSDILRDLRANEQYF.

V usage is TRBV6-1 and J usage is TRBJ2-3, with 7 bases aligning to TRBD1. This CDR3 has 15 amino acids. J lost 5 bases, V lost 4 bases, and 9 bases had no gene match. Germline values: CDR1 MNHNS, CDR2 SASEGT. The CDR3 protein is CASSVDRELGDTQYF. Here the CDR3 DNA reads TGTGCCAGCAGTGTAGACAGGGAATTAGGAGATACGCAGTATTTT.